Below are 18 T cell receptor beta chains sequenced from a single sample in a study of beta chain features in type 1 diabetes. Study conclusions and caveats: All four CD4+ subsets from Type 1 diabetes patients carried moderately but significantly shorter TCRB CDR3s.

The antigens for these receptors are not known. Every isolated RNA sample was fully reverse transcribed, so sequencing captured expressed TCRB transcripts. The assay was immunoSEQ multiplex PCR, and TCRdb's table has in-frame clones only and misses some. The sample shows hundreds of thousands of clones, 13% of them seen only once. Sample: naive CD4+ T cells from blood. The origin of the receptors is a man aged 18 to 29 with type 1 diabetes.

This clone was counted between two and nine times. The chain has TRBV5-8 and TRBJ1-5; 7 bases match TRBD1. With V trimmed by 4 bases and J by 0 bases, 4 bases remained unmatched. The CDR3 runs 15 residues. Germline V gene sequence: CDR1 SGHTS, CDR2 YDEGEE. CDR3 DNA: TGTGCCAGCAGCCTGCGACAGGGTAGCAATCAGCCCCAGCATTTT. It yields the protein CASSLRQGSNQPQHF.

The rearrangement uses TRBV18 and TRBJ1-4, with D hard to call. Per the germline V gene, CDR1 is KGHSH and CDR2 is LQKENI. The length of the CDR3 is 12 residues. Trimming shortened V by 3 bases and J by 6 bases, and 5 bases separated the two germline ends. Here the CDR3 DNA reads TGTGCCAGCTCACCGCAGGATGAAAAACTGTTTTTT. It encodes CASSPQDEKLFF.

This clone came up a few times. The chain employs TRBV2 and TRBJ2-2, with D maybe TRBD1 (7 bases). Trimming removed 2 bases at V and 2 bases at J, with 9 bases between. Germline V CDR1 and CDR2: SNHLY, FYNNEI. CDR3 length: 15 amino acids. The CDR3, as DNA: TGTGCCAGCAGTGAACAGGGGGGCAACACCGGGGAGCTGTTTTTT. This codes for CASSEQGGNTGELFF.

J is TRBJ2-7 and V is TRBV29-1; 7 bases fit TRBD1. V shed 7 bases and J 3 bases; nucleotides not matched to a gene: 6. CDR1 is SQVTM, CDR2 ANQGSEA, per germline. This CDR3 spans 12 amino acids. CDR3 protein: CSASTGDYEQYF. In DNA form, the CDR3 reads TGCAGCGCCAGTACAGGGGACTACGAGCAGTACTTC.

The chain employs TRBV6-5 and TRBJ1-2, with a tentative D call TRBD1 (6 bases). V was cut by 0 bases and J by 7 bases, with 15 bases left in between. The CDR3 length is 15 residues. Germline values: CDR1 MNHEY, CDR2 SVGAGI. CDR3 in amino acids: CASSYSGPGEFGYTF. CDR3 nucleotides: TGTGCCAGCAGTTACTCGGGGCCAGGGGAGTTTGGCTACACCTTC.

V gene TRBV29-1 combines with J gene TRBJ1-4; D call uncertain. Trimming shortened V by 4 bases and J by 5 bases, and 8 bases separated the two germline ends. Germline CDR1 reads SQVTM; CDR2 reads ANQGSEA. The CDR3 runs to 12 residues. The CDR3: CSVGVTNEKLFF. The CDR3 DNA reads as TGCAGCGTTGGTGTAACGAATGAAAAACTGTTTTTT.

CDR3 nucleotide sequence: TGTGCCAGCAGCTTGGGACACAGCTCTGGGGCCAACGTCCTGACTTTC. Translated: CASSLGHSSGANVLTF. This rearrangement joins TRBV7-3 to TRBJ2-6; D is perhaps TRBD1 (6 bases). This CDR3 comprises 16 residues. Germline lookup yields CDR1 SGHTA and CDR2 FQGTGA. The V end was cut by 3 bases, the J end by 0 bases, with 9 bases between.

This clone was picked up a small number of times. The genes are TRBV19 and TRBJ2-2; D ambiguous. Germline V gene data show CDR1 as LNHDA and CDR2 as SQIVND (reference sequence). The V end was cut by 6 bases, the J end by 2 bases, with 16 bases between. The CDR3 has 16 residues. This CDR3 is CASSIRLFENTGELFF. The CDR3 DNA reads as TGTGCCAGTAGCATTAGGCTCTTCGAAAACACCGGGGAGCTGTTTTTT.

This chain joins TRBV18 and TRBJ1-6; TRBD1 aligns across 7 bases. The CDR3 extends over 12 amino acids. Germline trimming cut 2 bases from V and 14 bases from J; bases unmatched to any gene: 3. Germline V gene data show CDR1 as KGHSH and CDR2 as LQKENI. DNA for the CDR3: TGTGCCAGCTCACCAATGACAGGGTCCCTCCACTTT. It yields the protein CASSPMTGSLHF.

The chain has TRBV7-9 and TRBJ2-2, with D perhaps TRBD2 (5 bases). Germline values: CDR1 SEHNR, CDR2 FQNEAQ (reference sequence). V was pared by 5 bases and J by 3 bases, with 16 bases between. The CDR3 is 16 amino acids. The CDR3 loop is CASSLLAAEDTGELFF. CDR3 in DNA: TGTGCCAGCAGCCTCCTGGCGGCGGAGGACACCGGGGAGCTGTTTTTT.

V gene TRBV14 combines with J gene TRBJ1-2; the D gene is possibly TRBD1 (5 bases). Germline V gene data show CDR1 as SGHDN and CDR2 as FVKESK. Trimming removed 0 bases from V and 10 bases from J, with 9 bases in between. The CDR3 length is 12 residues. In nucleotides, the CDR3 is TGTGCCAGCAGCCAAGATCCCAGGGTCTACACCTTC. Translated: CASSQDPRVYTF.

The chain has TRBV9 and TRBJ2-2; D ambiguous. Germline V gene lookup returns CDR1 SGDLS and CDR2 YYNGEE. Trimming cost V 0 bases and J 5 bases, with 8 bases left between them. This CDR3 is 14 amino acids long. The CDR3 protein is CASSVGSVTGELFF. Written as DNA, the CDR3 is TGTGCCAGCAGCGTAGGGTCGGTAACCGGGGAGCTGTTTTTT.

This clone was found a few times. The chain carries TRBV5-1 and TRBJ2-1; 9 bases map to TRBD1. From germline, CDR1 is SGHRS and CDR2 YFSETQ. The CDR3 has 15 residues. V lost 4 bases and J lost 4; bases outside the gene matches: 6. Here the CDR3 DNA reads TGCGCCAGCAGCACACAGGGGGCTGGTTACAATGAGCAGTTCTTC. Its protein is CASSTQGAGYNEQFF.

The chain uses TRBV5-1 and TRBJ2-1; perhaps D is TRBD1 or TRBD2 (5 bases each). The CDR3 extends over 13 amino acids. Germline lookup yields CDR1 SGHRS and CDR2 YFSETQ. Trimming removed 4 bases at V and 8 bases at J, with 13 bases between. The CDR3 DNA reads as TGCGCCAGCAGCCTGAGGGGTATGGATGAGCAGTTCTTC. It translates to CASSLRGMDEQFF.

This clone turned up a few times. The same CDR3 is also encoded by other DNA sequences in this sample. The rearrangement links TRBV7-2 to TRBJ2-2, with 8 bases fitting TRBD1. The CDR3 has 15 amino acids. The V gene's germline CDR1 is SGHTA and CDR2 FQGNSA. With 1 base clipped from V and 4 bases from J, the junction kept 2 bases outside the gene matches. CDR3 sequence reads: CASSLGTGFTGELFF. The CDR3 nucleotides are TGTGCCAGCAGCTTAGGGACAGGGTTCACCGGGGAGCTGTTTTTT.

The chain uses TRBV4-1 and TRBJ1-5, with unresolved D. Germline CDR1 is MGHRA and CDR2 is YSYEKL. The CDR3 is 16 residues long. Deletions cut 0 bases from V and 6 bases from J, with 15 bases between. The CDR3 reads CASSQEGFGVSQPQHF. DNA for the CDR3: TGCGCCAGCAGCCAAGAGGGGTTCGGGGTAAGTCAGCCCCAGCATTTT.

In its sample, this clone was seen a few times. The genes are TRBV9 and TRBJ1-3; weak D call: TRBD1 (5 bases). Trimming removed 4 bases at V and 0 bases at J, with 8 bases between. The length of the CDR3 is 14 residues. Germline V gene lookup returns CDR1 SGDLS and CDR2 YYNGEE. The CDR3 region is CASSRDSSGNTIYF. CDR3 sequence (DNA): TGTGCCAGCAGCCGTGACAGCTCTGGAAACACCATATATTTT. The full variable domain, its missing parts supplied by reference TRBV9 and TRBJ1-3, is DSGVTQTPKHLITATGQRVTLRCSPRSGDLSVYWYQQSLDQGLQFLIQYYNGEERAKGNILERFSAQQFPDLHSELNLSSLELGDSALYFCASSRDSSGNTIYFGEGSWLTVV.

This chain connects TRBV5-1 to TRBJ2-5, with D possibly TRBD1 on 6 matching bases. The germline V gene encodes CDR1 SGHRS and CDR2 YFSETQ. Trimming took off 4 bases at V and 2 bases at J, with 18 bases between the two ends. The CDR3 consists of 16 residues. In nucleotides, the CDR3 is TGCGCCAGCAGCCCCGAGTGGGGGACAAATCAAGAGACCCAGTACTTC. Its translation: CASSPEWGTNQETQYF.